This is a list of T cell receptor beta chains from one sample in a study of T cell responses to AZD1222 COVID-19 vaccine. The table came from immunoSEQ multiplex PCR; TCRdb's copy has only in-frame clones and leaves some out. Of around 110,000 clones in the sample, 75% to 95% are singletons; the top ten hold 5% to 7.5%. The sequencing used peripheral blood, collected 28 days after the second AZD1222 dose. The receptors come from an adult who received the AZD1222 COVID-19 vaccine. CDR3s include the opening cysteine and the closing phenylalanine or tryptophan. A D gene is named only where the DNA matches it firmly. The size of a clone is reported for some rows only, either as once, few or many, or as a class for expanded clones.

v_gene	j_gene	d_gene	abundance	CDR3nt	CDR3aa
TRBV30	TRBJ1-1	.	.	TGTGCCTGGAGTACAGGGACTGGTACTGAAGCTTTCTTT	CAWSTGTGTEAFF
TRBV6-5	TRBJ2-7	TRBD1	.	TGTGCCAGCAGTTACCCAGGCTGGGACAGGGTCTACGAGCAGTACTTC	CASSYPGWDRVYEQYF
TRBV28	TRBJ2-3	TRBD2	.	TGTGCCAGCAGTCCAACGGGGGGGAGCACAGATACGCAGTATTTT	CASSPTGGSTDTQYF
TRBV2	TRBJ1-5	TRBD1	.	TGTGCCAGCAGCGGTAGGACAGGGGTACAGCCCCAGCATTTT	CASSGRTGVQPQHF
TRBV28	TRBJ1-5	TRBD1	once	TGTGCCAGCACCCCGGACAGGCTTGACTATAGCAATCAGCCCCAGCATTTT	CASTPDRLDYSNQPQHF
TRBV6-4	TRBJ2-3	TRBD2	.	TGTGCCAGCAGCCACTCTAGCGGGGGGGCAGATACGCAGTATTTT	CASSHSSGGADTQYF
TRBV11-3	TRBJ2-7	TRBD1	.	TGTGCCAGCAGCCCCTCAGGGGGCGAGCAGTACTTC	CASSPSGGEQYF
TRBV6-5	TRBJ1-2	.	once	TGTGCCAGCACCATAAGGGAAGGGGGTGGCTACACCTTC	CASTIREGGGYTF
TRBV4-2	TRBJ1-4	.	.	TGTGCCAGCAGCCAAGGTGACAGGCTAGGGGAAAAACTGTTTTTT	CASSQGDRLGEKLFF
TRBV27	TRBJ1-3	.	once	TGTGCCAGCCCTCCCCGCCGCTCCCATAGGAGCTCTGGAAACACCATATATTTT	CASPPRRSHRSSGNTIYF
TRBV13	TRBJ2-7	TRBD1	.	TGTGCCAGCAGGACGTACCGGGACAGGGGCTACGAGCAGTACTTC	CASRTYRDRGYEQYF
TRBV5-8	TRBJ2-5	TRBD1	.	TGTGCCAGCAGCTGGGGACAGGGGGCTTCGGAGACCCAGTACTTC	CASSWGQGASETQYF
TRBV7-2	TRBJ2-5	.	.	TGTGCCAGCAGCTTAGCGACAAAAGAGACCCAGTACTTC	CASSLATKETQYF
TRBV3-1/TRBV3-2	TRBJ1-2	.	.	TGTGCCAGCAGCCAAGATGCGAGGGTCTATGGCTACACCTTC	CASSQDARVYGYTF
TRBV4-1	TRBJ1-1	TRBD1	.	TGCGCCAGCAGCTCCTTACAGGGGGAGAACACTGAAGCTTTCTTT	CASSSLQGENTEAFF
TRBV7-2	TRBJ2-1	.	.	TGTGCCAGCAGCTTAGTCCCTCTTAACGGTGAGCAGTTCTTC	CASSLVPLNGEQFF
TRBV10-3	TRBJ1-1	.	.	TGTGCCATCAGTGAAGGCGATACTGAAGCTTTCTTT	CAISEGDTEAFF
TRBV19	TRBJ1-2	.	.	TGTGCCAGTAGTATAACAGGAAACTATGGCTACACCTTC	CASSITGNYGYTF
TRBV29-1	TRBJ2-3	.	.	TGCAGCGTTATCAGGGGGGAAACAAGCACAGATACGCAGTATTTT	CSVIRGETSTDTQYF
TRBV4-1	TRBJ2-7	.	.	TGCGCCAGCAGCCCCTCCAGGGGCCTCTCCTACGAGCAGTACTTC	CASSPSRGLSYEQYF
TRBV6-2/TRBV6-3	TRBJ1-1	.	.	TGTGCCAGCAGTGGCCGAGGGGGGGGTACGAACACTGAAGCTTTCTTT	CASSGRGGGTNTEAFF
TRBV6-5	TRBJ2-1	TRBD2	.	TGTGCCAGCAGGCTAGCGGGAGGTTACAATGAGCAGTTCTTC	CASRLAGGYNEQFF